The 10 T cell receptor beta chains in this list originate from one sample, sequenced in a study of T cell responses to AZD1222 COVID-19 vaccine. The table came from immunoSEQ multiplex PCR; TCRdb's copy has only in-frame clones and leaves some out. Among approximately 220,000 clones listed, just over 90% were seen once. This specimen was peripheral blood, taken on day 0 of MenACWY control vaccination. Receptors were obtained from an adult in good health.

The chain is built from TRBV28 and TRBJ2-7; 7 nucleotides match TRBD2. V lost 1 base, J lost 6 bases, and 9 bases stayed unmatched. In germline, CDR1 is MDHEN, CDR2 SYDVKM. CDR3 length: 15 amino acids. CDR3 nucleotides: TGTGCCAGCAGTTTATCCCCGGGACTAATTTTCGAGCAGTACTTC. The encoded protein is CASSLSPGLIFEQYF.

Written as DNA, the CDR3 is TGTGCCAGCAGTTTAAACCCGGGACAGGGAGATGGCTACACCTTC. Encoded protein: CASSLNPGQGDGYTF. This sequence joins TRBV28 and TRBJ1-2; 9 bases match TRBD1. Germline V gene data show CDR1 as MDHEN and CDR2 as SYDVKM. V lost 2 bases, J lost 6 bases, and 7 bases stayed unmatched. The length of the CDR3 is 15 residues.

The gene calls are TRBV18 and TRBJ1-2; D is uncertain. The CDR3 loop spans 16 amino acids. Germline V gene lookup returns CDR1 KGHSH and CDR2 LQKENI. V was shortened by 3 bases and J by 0 bases, with 14 bases between the two germline ends. The chain's CDR3 is CASSPVFPSSNYGYTF. CDR3 DNA sequence: TGTGCCAGCTCACCGGTTTTTCCGTCTTCTAACTATGGCTACACCTTC.

The J gene is TRBJ2-3, the V gene TRBV5-6, with D unclear. Germline lookup yields CDR1 SGHDT and CDR2 YYEEEE. Trimming removed 2 bases at V and 0 bases at J, with 1 base between. This CDR3 spans 12 amino acids. The CDR3 sequence: CASSFSTDTQYF. The CDR3, as DNA: TGTGCCAGCAGCTTTAGCACAGATACGCAGTATTTT.

V is TRBV19 and J is TRBJ1-2; tentatively, D is TRBD1 (5 bases). The CDR3 has 17 residues. Germline CDR1 LNHDA, CDR2 SQIVND (reference sequence). V lost 3 bases to trimming and J lost 4 bases, with 21 bases between them. The CDR3 DNA reads as TGTGCCAGTAGTATGGGGGGGACGTTGGGCAGAACCTATGGCTACACCTTC. Translating it yields CASSMGGTLGRTYGYTF. The complete variable domain, with remaining parts taken from reference TRBV19 and TRBJ1-2, reads DGGITQSPKYLFRKEGQNVTLSCEQNLNHDAMYWYRQDPGQGLRLIYYSQIVNDFQKGDIAEGYSVSREKKESFPLTVTSAQKNPTAFYLCASSMGGTLGRTYGYTFGSGTRLTVV.

V is TRBV5-1 and J is TRBJ1-2, with unresolved D. This CDR3 is built from 14 residues. The V end was cut by 3 bases, the J end by 1 base, with 10 bases between. Germline lookup yields CDR1 SGHRS and CDR2 YFSETQ. CDR3 sequence reads: CASSSEPGNYGYTF. CDR3 sequence (DNA): TGCGCCAGCAGCTCCGAACCCGGTAACTATGGCTACACCTTC.

CDR3 DNA sequence: TGTGCCAGCAGCTTAAGGGGAGGCTCTGGAAACACCATATATTTT. It encodes CASSLRGGSGNTIYF. V and J are TRBV5-6 and TRBJ1-3, with D tentatively TRBD1 (5 bases). The CDR3 is made up of 15 amino acids. Germline CDR1 reads SGHDT; CDR2 reads YYEEEE. With 2 bases removed from V and 0 bases from J, the gap between germline ends came to 9 bases.

On this clone: Relative to the germline gene, one junction end is altered; a read error may explain this. The chain is built from TRBV14 and TRBJ2-7, with 8 bases aligning to TRBD2. Germline loops: CDR1 SGHDN, CDR2 FVKESK. The CDR3 loop spans 10 amino acids. DNA for the CDR3: TGCTACCCCGGGAGGGACGAGCAGTACTTC. Translated, it gives CYPGRDEQYF. Using reference TRBV14 and TRBJ2-7 for the parts outside the CDR3, the full variable domain is EAGVTQFPSHSVIEKGQTVTLRCDPISGHDNLYWYRRVMGKEIKFLLHFVKESKQDESGMPNNRFLAERTGGTYSTLKVQPAELEDSGVYFCYPGRDEQYFGPGTRLTVT.

The table lists this clone with a few counts. The chain couples TRBV2 to TRBJ1-3; 7 positions match TRBD1. CDR1 SNHLY and CDR2 FYNNEI come from the germline V gene. The CDR3 extends over 15 amino acids. Germline trimming cut 3 bases from V and 3 bases from J; bases unmatched to any gene: 5. The CDR3 nucleotides read TGTGCCAGCAGTGACGACAGGGTTATTGGAAACACCATATATTTT. It codes for CASSDDRVIGNTIYF.

This chain links TRBV11-2 with TRBJ2-1; 10 nucleotides align to TRBD2. This CDR3 comprises 16 residues. Germline assignment: CDR1 SGHAT and CDR2 FQNNGV. J lost 8 bases, V lost 5 bases, and 12 bases had no gene match. The CDR3 DNA reads as TGTGCCAGCAGCCCTGAGCGGGGGGGCCCGGGCGATGAGCAGTTCTTC. It translates to CASSPERGGPGDEQFF.